These 24 T cell receptor beta chains were all obtained from the same sample, sequenced in a study of cytomegalovirus exposure and HLA in healthy donors listed by TCRdb under 2017. Library preparation used the immunoSEQ multiplex PCR assay. For the multiplex PCR, a mixture combining 60 forward primers for TCR Vbeta segments and 13 reverse primers for TCR Jbeta segments was used. The table was pulled from immuneACCESS by TCRdb, which kept in-frame rearrangements only. Such tables lose some clones; where checked, under half of the loss comes from unresolved V genes, and the rest has no known cause. This sample comprises 150,000 to 200,000 clones, under 85% of them detected only once. Around 4.1% of the sample comes from the top ten. Sequenced sample: PBMCs. The receptors shown here come from a man aged 50 to 59 in good health and CMV-seropositive.

This clone was seen only a few times. The chain combines TRBV7-2 with TRBJ2-1; 12 nucleotides agree with TRBD2. The CDR3 runs 16 residues. V shed 1 base and J 12 bases; nucleotides not matched to a gene: 10. Germline V lookup: CDR1 SGHTA, CDR2 FQGNSA. The CDR3 nucleotides are TGTGCCAGCAGCTTAGTCGGGGTACTAGCGGGAGGAGCGCAGTTCTTC. The encoded protein is CASSLVGVLAGGAQFF.

A single count supports this clone. CDR3 in DNA: TGTGCCAGCAGCCCACTGCTAGGGGGTCCCTCTGGAAACACCATATATTTT. Protein sequence: CASSPLLGGPSGNTIYF. The chain carries TRBV7-6 and TRBJ1-3; D may be TRBD1 (6 bases). Trimming stripped 5 bases from V and 0 bases from J, with 17 bases between. This CDR3 spans 17 amino acids. CDR1 is SGHVS, CDR2 FNYEAQ, per germline.

The chain couples TRBV27 to TRBJ1-1; 7 nucleotides align to TRBD1. CDR3 length: 14 amino acids. The V segment lost 6 bases and the J segment 4 bases; nucleotides outside the gene matches: 8. Germline-derived CDR1 and CDR2 are MNHEY and SMNVEV (reference sequence). CDR3 bases: TGTGCCAGCAGCAATACAGGGGCGGGCACTGAAGCTTTCTTT. Translation gives CASSNTGAGTEAFF.

The V call is TRBV7-5, the J call TRBJ1-4; whether TRBD1, the table's D call, matches the DNA was not checked. TRBV7-5 is listed as a pseudogene. This CDR3 has 15 amino acids. CDR3 nucleotides: TGTGTCAGAAGCTTATGGTCAGGGGGCTTTGAAAAACTGTTTTTT. As protein: CVRSLWSGGFEKLFF.

V is TRBV5-4 and J is TRBJ2-3; D may be TRBD2 (6 bases). The CDR3 runs to 13 residues. Trimming pared 8 bases from V and 5 bases from J, leaving 15 bases between. CDR1 and CDR2 from the germline V gene are SGHNT and YYREEE (reference sequence). The CDR3 DNA reads TGTGCCAGTGAAGATATAGCGGAAGATACGCAGTATTTT. This translates into CASEDIAEDTQYF. Drawing the rest from reference TRBV5-4 and TRBJ2-3, the complete variable domain is ETGVTQSPTHLIKTRGQQVTLRCSSQSGHNTVSWYQQALGQGPQFIFQYYREEENGRGNFPPRFSGLQFPNYSSELNVNALELDDSALYLCASEDIAEDTQYFGPGTRLTVL.

The chain couples TRBV9 to TRBJ1-2; 11 bases line up with TRBD1. Trimming took 3 bases from V and 2 from J; bases not matched to a gene: 12. CDR1 and CDR2 from the germline V gene are SGDLS and YYNGEE. The length of the CDR3 is 18 residues. CDR3: CASSGSAGTGGWNYGYTF. Written as DNA, the CDR3 is TGTGCCAGCAGCGGATCGGCTGGGACAGGGGGTTGGAACTATGGCTACACCTTC.

The J gene is TRBJ2-1, the V gene TRBV5-5; D is uncertain. The CDR3 contains 12 residues. The V gene's germline CDR1 is SGHKS and CDR2 YYEKEE (reference sequence). The V gene lost 4 bases and the J gene lost 6 bases, with 8 bases spanning the gap. As DNA, the CDR3 is TGTGCCAGCAGCCTGGCCCTCAATGAGCAGTTCTTC. It translates to CASSLALNEQFF.

This clone has a handful of counts. The V gene is TRBV18, the J gene TRBJ1-1; possibly TRBD1 for D (6 bases). Germline CDR1 KGHSH, CDR2 LQKENI. The CDR3 totals 13 residues. V lost 5 bases and J lost 1, with 8 bases in between. For the CDR3, the DNA is TGTGCCAGCTCAGAACAGGGGAACACTGAAGCTTTCTTT. It encodes CASSEQGNTEAFF.

J is TRBJ2-6 and V is TRBV10-3, with D possibly TRBD1 on 6 matching bases. CDR3 length: 15 amino acids. Per germline, CDR1 ENHRY and CDR2 SYGVKD. V lost 5 bases and J 3 bases, leaving 11 bases between the germline ends. The CDR3 DNA follows: TGTGCCATCAGTCCAGGGGCGATTGGGGCCAACGTCCTGACTTTC. It translates to CAISPGAIGANVLTF.

V usage is TRBV7-2 and J usage is TRBJ1-1, with D possibly matching TRBD1 (5 bases). From germline, CDR1 is SGHTA and CDR2 FQGNSA. This CDR3 is built from 15 residues. V lost 1 base to trimming and J lost 7 bases, with 16 bases between them. CDR3 sequence reads: CASSLVAGPGNEAFF. In DNA form, the CDR3 reads TGTGCCAGCAGCTTAGTAGCGGGACCCGGTAATGAAGCTTTCTTT.

The gene calls are TRBV10-2 and TRBJ2-1, with TRBD2 matching over 8 bases. The germline V gene has CDR1 WSHSY and CDR2 SAAADI. The CDR3 has 14 amino acids. The V gene end was trimmed by 7 bases and the J gene end by 2 bases; junction bases not matched to a gene: 4. This CDR3 is CASNAGGPYNEQFF. The CDR3 DNA reads as TGCGCCAGCAATGCGGGAGGCCCCTACAATGAGCAGTTCTTC.

A few counts support this clone. The chain couples TRBV6-5 to TRBJ2-3, with D tentatively TRBD2 (6 bases). Trimming removed 4 bases from V and 2 bases from J, with 13 bases in between. Germline V gives CDR1 MNHEY, CDR2 SVGAGI. This CDR3 has 15 residues. CDR3 protein: CASSSSAGTTDTQYF. In nucleotides, the CDR3 is TGTGCCAGCAGTTCCTCTGCGGGGACCACAGATACGCAGTATTTT.

The chain employs TRBV11-2 and TRBJ1-5; D is possibly TRBD1 (5 bases). The CDR3 has 16 amino acids. The V and J ends lost 1 base and 4 bases respectively, with 14 bases between them. From germline, CDR1 is SGHAT and CDR2 FQNNGV. CDR3 sequence reads: CASSLVEGMRNQPQHF. In nucleotides, the CDR3 is TGTGCCAGCAGCTTAGTGGAGGGGATGAGAAATCAGCCCCAGCATTTT.

The V gene is TRBV6-1, the J gene TRBJ1-1; 7 bases match TRBD1. Germline lookup yields CDR1 MNHNS and CDR2 SASEGT. The length of the CDR3 is 13 residues. The V segment lost 4 bases and the J segment 7 bases; nucleotides outside the gene matches: 6. CDR3 loop: CASSVGTDLEAFF. The DNA of the CDR3 is TGTGCCAGCAGTGTAGGGACAGACCTTGAAGCTTTCTTT.

The genes are TRBV7-9 and TRBJ2-3; possibly TRBD2 for D (5 bases). CDR1 is SEHNR, CDR2 FQNEAQ, per germline (reference sequence). This CDR3 is 14 amino acids long. Deletions cut 5 bases from V and 5 bases from J, with 14 bases between. Here the CDR3 DNA reads TGTGCCAGCAGCCAGTGGGCTAGCCAAGATACGCAGTATTTT. Its translation: CASSQWASQDTQYF.

The genes are TRBV28 and TRBJ1-5; TRBD1 matches 8 bases. Trimming cost V 1 base and J 5 bases; bases outside gene matches: 4. CDR3 length equals 15 residues. Germline assignment: CDR1 MDHEN and CDR2 SYDVKM. Here the CDR3 reads CASSLSGGEYQPQHF. As DNA, the CDR3 is TGTGCCAGCAGTTTATCAGGGGGCGAGTATCAGCCCCAGCATTTT.

V and J are TRBV5-1 and TRBJ2-1, with a tentative D call TRBD1 (6 bases). The CDR3 totals 14 residues. CDR1 and CDR2 from the germline V gene are SGHRS and YFSETQ. The V and J ends lost 6 bases and 0 bases respectively, with 10 bases between them. This CDR3 is CASTGTNSYNEQFF. The CDR3 nucleotides read TGCGCCAGCACGGGGACAAACTCCTACAATGAGCAGTTCTTC. The variable domain in full, completed from reference TRBV5-1 and TRBJ2-1, reads KAGVTQTPRYLIKTRGQQVTLSCSPISGHRSVSWYQQTPGQGLQFLFEYFSETQRNKGNFPGRFSGRQFSNSRSEMNVSTLELGDSALYLCASTGTNSYNEQFFGPGTRLTVL.

The V and J genes are TRBV6-5 and TRBJ2-2; a weak D match, TRBD1 (5 bases). CDR3 size: 14 residues. Germline V gives CDR1 MNHEY, CDR2 SVGAGI. Trimming stripped 10 bases from V and 6 bases from J, with 18 bases between. CDR3 amino acids: CATESRGNPGELFF. CDR3 coding DNA: TGTGCCACCGAAAGTAGGGGAAACCCCGGGGAGCTGTTTTTT.

The chain uses TRBV28 and TRBJ1-2; a possible D gene is TRBD1 (5 bases). CDR1 is MDHEN, CDR2 SYDVKM, per germline. This CDR3 comprises 13 residues. With 1 base removed from V and 6 bases from J, the gap between germline ends came to 9 bases. This CDR3 reads CASSLYRNNGYTF. CDR3 sequence (DNA): TGTGCCAGCAGTTTATACAGGAATAATGGCTACACCTTC.

The chain is built from TRBV10-3 and TRBJ1-2; TRBD1 matches at 9 bases. Germline CDR1 ENHRY, CDR2 SYGVKD. The CDR3 loop spans 11 amino acids. CDR3 region: CRIQGANGYTF. In nucleotides, the CDR3 is TGTCGAATACAGGGGGCGAATGGCTACACCTTC.

Written as DNA, the CDR3 is TGTGCCAGCAGTTTATCGATAGGGGGTGACACTGAAGCTTTCTTT. It is translated as CASSLSIGGDTEAFF. This sequence joins TRBV27 and TRBJ1-1, with a tentative D call TRBD1 (6 bases). This CDR3 has 15 amino acids. CDR1 and CDR2 (germline): MNHEY, SMNVEV (reference sequence). Deletions cut 0 bases from V and 3 bases from J, with 11 bases between.

The table lists this clone with a few counts. This chain uses TRBV9 with TRBJ2-7; a possible D gene is TRBD1 (6 bases). The V gene lost 0 bases and the J gene lost 3 bases, with 7 bases spanning the gap. Germline V gene sequence: CDR1 SGDLS, CDR2 YYNGEE. The CDR3 consists of 13 residues. The CDR3 DNA follows: TGTGCCAGCAGCGTAGGGGACAACTACGAGCAGTACTTC. Encoded protein: CASSVGDNYEQYF.

The gene calls are TRBV7-2 and TRBJ1-5; the D gene is possibly TRBD1 (6 bases). CDR1 and CDR2 from the germline V gene are SGHTA and FQGNSA. The CDR3 spans 15 residues. V lost 5 bases and J lost 3, with 14 bases in between. The CDR3 protein is CASSIQQGYNQPQHF. The DNA of the CDR3 is TGTGCCAGCAGCATCCAACAGGGCTACAATCAGCCCCAGCATTTT. The whole variable domain, filled in from reference TRBV7-2 and TRBJ1-5, reads GAGVSQSPSNKVTEKGKDVELRCDPISGHTALYWYRQSLGQGLEFLIYFQGNSAPDKSGLPSDRFSAERTGGSVSTLTIQRTQQEDSAVYLCASSIQQGYNQPQHFGDGTRLSIL.

The chain is built from TRBV28 and TRBJ2-7, with a possible D match to TRBD2 (6 bases). The germline V and J ends were trimmed by 3 bases and 2 bases, with 8 bases remaining between them. CDR3 length: 13 residues. Germline loops: CDR1 MDHEN, CDR2 SYDVKM. This CDR3 is CASSLGGTYEQYF. CDR3 nucleotides: TGTGCCAGCAGTTTGGGGGGAACCTACGAGCAGTACTTC.